This is a list of T cell receptor beta chains from one sample in a study of shared clonotypes between healthy human individuals. The assay was immunoSEQ multiplex PCR, and TCRdb's table has in-frame clones only and misses some. In the table there are around 2.5 million clones, roughly 93% of which are singletons. The sample was naive CD4+ T cells from PBMCs. These receptors originate from a man aged 18 to 29 in good health. Some clones in this sample may be carry-over from other donors' samples. CDR3s include the opening cysteine and the closing phenylalanine or tryptophan.

17	TRBV7-6	TRBJ2-1	CASSLLGLAALYNEQFF
18	TRBV19	TRBJ2-3	CASRPLGIRTSGGDTQYF
14	TRBV18	TRBJ1-2	CASSPNQIINGYTF
14	TRBV11-2	TRBJ2-1	CASSLGGAYNEQFF
17	TRBV5-5	TRBJ1-2	CASSPEDRPAGLRGYTF
16	TRBV18	TRBJ2-7	CASSRPGLAGAYEQYF
15	TRBV11-2	TRBJ1-3	CASSPPGTFGNTIYF
14	TRBV6-1	TRBJ2-7	CASSARPRGYEQYF
16	TRBV7-9	TRBJ2-2	CASSTARGATIGELFF
16	TRBV28	TRBJ1-1	CASSRLRDRINTEAFF
13	TRBV18	TRBJ1-2	CASSRDSHYGYTF
15	TRBV28	TRBJ1-4	CASSGLGQADEKLFF
17	TRBV2	TRBJ2-2	CASSESWSGTTAGELFF
16	TRBV19	TRBJ2-1	CASSVGLARVLNEQFF
15	TRBV5-4	TRBJ2-5	CASSPSGTVSQTQYF
15	TRBV6-5	TRBJ2-7	CASRPGPRPSYEQYF
14	TRBV5-1	TRBJ2-3	CASNKREWGDTQYF
14	TRBV5-1	TRBJ1-1	CASSLDSRDREAFF
15	TRBV5-6	TRBJ2-1	CASSSFSVSYNEQFF
15	TRBV27	TRBJ2-1	CASSLGQGPYNEQFF
17	TRBV28	TRBJ2-6	CASSSRHRAAGANVLTF
14	TRBV5-1	TRBJ1-4	CASSLVAGAEKLFF